This T cell receptor (beta chain) was documented in a study of blood T cell repertoires in COVID-19. Study at large: Donors in the United States, Italy and Spain gave samples during acute or convalescent COVID-19. In each case, the material was cDNA or gDNA derived from T cells, B-cell-depleted T cells, or PBMCs.

This clone appeared once. Per the study methods: Amplified reference gene primers provided the basis for estimating nucleated cell counts. The assay was immunoSEQ multiplex PCR, and TCRdb's table has in-frame clones only and misses some. V and J calls and clone size are as listed in that table; D and trimming were resolved from the DNA. The data show some 330,000 clones, approximately 89% seen once. Everyone who took part was about 18 to 90 years old, and they came from about 23 US areas. This receptor was obtained from a man aged 25-45 years who had recovered from COVID-19. Sequences were obtained from PBMCs or T cells enriched from blood (not recorded which).

CDR3: CASSLQGSSYEQYF. The CDR3 DNA follows: TGTGCCAGCAGCTTGCAGGGAAGCTCCTACGAGCAGTACTTC. The chain couples TRBV7-2 to TRBJ2-7; D perhaps matches TRBD1 (5 bases). CDR3 length equals 14 residues. Germline-derived CDR1 and CDR2 are SGHTA and FQGNSA. Trimming pared 3 bases from V and 0 bases from J, leaving 9 bases between.